The present T cell receptor (beta chain) was sequenced within a study of molecular identifiers for immune sequencing clone quantification. When naive CD8 T cells were sorted, they were gated as CD8+CD4-CCR7+CD45RA+. Germline CDR1 reads LGHNA; CDR2 reads YSLEER. This CDR3 region has 16 residues. With 1 base removed from V and 0 bases from J, the gap between germline ends came to 12 bases. This clonotype was detected many times. Via MiXCR, TCRdb re-called the PCR reads, giving one row per CDR3 protein. The sample contains 460,000 or so distinct CDR3 sequences, about 21% of which appear only once. V and J are TRBV4-3 and TRBJ1-1, with a weak D call TRBD1 (6 bases). Sequencing was performed on naive CD8+ T cells from blood, with Jurkat cell RNA spiked in. Subset noted: FACS-sorted CD8+CD4-CCR7+CD45RA+ naive T cells. This clonotype was sampled from a human donor in good health. Some libraries in this study had Jurkat cell RNA spiked in. Written as DNA, the CDR3 is TGCGCCAGCAGCCAAGTGCTGGACAGCCTGAACACTGAAGCTTTCTTT. Translated: CASSQVLDSLNTEAFF.